The 3 T cell receptor beta chains below were found in one sample sequenced in a study of T cells in Graves' hyperthyroidism and ophthalmopathy (dated by TCRdb to the late 2010s). Library generation was performed with multiplex PCR. The sequencer listed for this sample is Illumina HiSeq 2000. Amplification of TCR beta CDR3 regions was carried out from RNA transcripts. The TCR CDR3 was subjected to a first round of RT-PCR using the HTBI primer set and the Qiagen OneStep RT-PCR kit. TCRdb applied fastp at Q25 and MiXCR to the public reads, then kept only in-frame beta chains. Rows merge per CDR3 protein into single entries with the most common DNA and genes. This sample holds approximately 610,000 distinct CDR3 sequences; roughly 14% were observed only once. About 4.5% of the sample is held by the ten biggest clonotypes. The sample comprised blood. The origin of the receptors is a woman in her forties with Graves' ophthalmopathy.

The table lists this clonotype with many counts. The chain recombines TRBV28 with TRBJ2-7; 8 bases are shared with TRBD2. Germline trimming cut 3 bases from V and 0 bases from J; bases unmatched to any gene: 4. Germline V gene data show CDR1 as MDHEN and CDR2 as SYDVKM. This CDR3 has 15 residues. The CDR3 DNA follows: TGTGCCAGCAGTTTTGAGCGGGGGAGCTCCTACGAGCAGTACTTC. This sequence encodes CASSFERGSSYEQYF.

This clonotype was seen more than once but under ten times. The V call is TRBV11-2, the J call TRBJ2-5; D might be TRBD1 or TRBD2, each matching 5 bases. The CDR3 runs to 14 residues. The ends were cut back, 0 bases at V and 3 bases at J, with 8 bases in the middle. Looked up from germline, CDR1 is SGHAT and CDR2 is FQNNGV. The CDR3 DNA sequence: TGTGCCAGCAGCTTAGAAGGGACGGAAGAGACCCAGTACTTC. Protein sequence: CASSLEGTEETQYF.

The sample holds a few counts of this clonotype. The CDR3 reads CASRTSGSTYEQYF. CDR3 coding DNA: TGCGCCAGCAGAACTAGCGGGAGTACCTACGAGCAGTACTTC. V usage is TRBV5-1 and J usage is TRBJ2-7; 11 positions match TRBD2. Germline V gene sequence: CDR1 SGHRS, CDR2 YFSETQ. With V trimmed by 5 bases and J by 2 bases, 3 bases remained unmatched. The CDR3 is 14 residues long. The entire variable domain, with the rest obtained from reference TRBV5-1 and TRBJ2-7, is as follows: KAGVTQTPRYLIKTRGQQVTLSCSPISGHRSVSWYQQTPGQGLQFLFEYFSETQRNKGNFPGRFSGRQFSNSRSEMNVSTLELGDSALYLCASRTSGSTYEQYFGPGTRLTVT.